Listed below are T cell receptor beta chains from one sample, sequenced in a study of identical twins. TCRdb reprocessed the 5' RACE reads with MiXCR, giving one entry per CDR3 protein. The sample yields roughly 490,000 distinct CDR3 sequences, roughly 13% seen once. These same records also appear under a second study, on yellow fever vaccine responses in identical twins.

Material: CD4+ T cells sorted from blood. The source is a young woman in good health. Each CDR3 is given with its conserved first and last residue. The order of the fields is V gene, J gene, D gene, clone size, CDR3 DNA, CDR3 protein. D genes are given only for firm matches. Not all rows give a size; the values are once, few, many and, for expanded clones, a class.

>TRBV11-2|TRBJ2-7|TRBD1|-
TGTGCCAGCAGTTTTACAGGGGCCGCCTCAACCTACGAGCAGTACTTC
CASSFTGAASTYEQYF
>TRBV4-2|TRBJ2-7|TRBD2|few
TGTGCCAGCAGCCAAGAACCACTAGCGAACGAGCAGTACTTC
CASSQEPLANEQYF
>TRBV4-3|TRBJ2-1|-|few
TGCGCCAGCAGCCAAGATCCGCTACCCCGGGGCAATGAGCAGTTCTTC
CASSQDPLPRGNEQFF
>TRBV27|TRBJ1-1|-|few
TGTGCCAGCAGTTTCATCTCAGGGGACACTGAAGCTTTCTTT
CASSFISGDTEAFF
>TRBV3-1|TRBJ2-5|-|-
TGTGCCAGCAGCCAACAGCCGGGACAAAGTCGGACCCAGTACTTC
CASSQQPGQSRTQYF
>TRBV28|TRBJ1-1|TRBD1|-
TGTGCCAGCAGTGCCGGGACAGGGATAAGGAACACTGAAGCTTTCTTT
CASSAGTGIRNTEAFF
>TRBV3-1|TRBJ2-5|-|few
TGTGCCAGCAGCCAAGATTCAACAGGCCAAGAGACCCAGTACTTC
CASSQDSTGQETQYF
>TRBV5-1|TRBJ1-3|-|-
TGCGCCAGCAGCTTGGTCTTGCAGGGCGGTGGAAACACCATATATTTT
CASSLVLQGGGNTIYF
>TRBV5-1|TRBJ2-3|-|-
TGCGCCAGCAGCTTGGCCCTGACTGGCACCACAGATACGCAGTATTTT
CASSLALTGTTDTQYF
>TRBV7-2|TRBJ2-5|TRBD2|-
TGTGCCAGCGGACCTAGCGGGACCAAAGAGACCCAGTACTTC
CASGPSGTKETQYF
>TRBV6-5|TRBJ2-7|-|-
TGTGCCAGCAGTGACCTCTACGAGCAGTACTTC
CASSDLYEQYF
>TRBV29-1|TRBJ2-7|-|few
TGCAGCGTTGATATAGATTCTTCCTACGAGCAGTACTTC
CSVDIDSSYEQYF
>TRBV30|TRBJ2-7|-|-
TGTGCCTGGAGGTTACCCGGGGGCACTAACTACGAGCAGTACTTC
CAWRLPGGTNYEQYF
>TRBV30|TRBJ2-5|TRBD1|-
TGTGCCTGGAGGGATCAGGGGGCCCAGTACTTC
CAWRDQGAQYF
>TRBV3-1|TRBJ2-5|-|-
TGTGCCAGCAGCCAAGAGGGCAGGGGAGGAGTAGAGACCCAGTACTTC
CASSQEGRGGVETQYF